The 13 T cell receptor beta chains reported below all come from one sample, sequenced in a study of cytomegalovirus exposure and HLA in healthy donors. PCR amplification relied on 60 Vbeta primers (plus 13 Jbeta primers). Measured with immunoSEQ multiplex PCR; TCRdb has only the in-frame clones, and not every one. The sample comprises over 85,000 clones, about four fifths of which are singletons, and approximately 3.7% rests with the top ten. The sample taken for sequencing was PBMCs. All receptors come from a female donor in good health and CMV-seropositive.

The chain employs TRBV15 and TRBJ1-5, with TRBD1 as a possible D gene (6 bases). The germline V gene encodes CDR1 LNHNV and CDR2 YYDKDF (reference sequence). The CDR3 is 15 amino acids. Trimming removed 3 bases from V and 8 bases from J, with 17 bases in between. CDR3 nucleotides: TGTGCCACCAGCAGCACCCCCGGACAGCTTGAGCCCCAGCATTTT. It codes for CATSSTPGQLEPQHF.

The chain combines TRBV6-5 with TRBJ1-5, with D maybe TRBD1 (6 bases). The V gene's germline CDR1 is MNHEY and CDR2 SVGAGI. Trimming pared 5 bases from V and 6 bases from J, leaving 17 bases between. The CDR3 length is 15 residues. CDR3 protein: CASSRDILVGQPQHF. In DNA form, the CDR3 reads TGTGCCAGCAGTCGGGACATCTTGGTGGGTCAGCCCCAGCATTTT.

The chain recombines TRBV7-9 with TRBJ1-1; D gene uncertain. Trimming shortened V by 3 bases and J by 3 bases, and 8 bases separated the two germline ends. CDR1 is SEHNR and CDR2 is FQNEAQ in the germline V gene (reference sequence). The CDR3 is made up of 13 amino acids. The DNA for the CDR3 is TGTGCCAGCAGCTTCCGTCAGTACACTGAAGCTTTCTTT. It specifies CASSFRQYTEAFF.

A single count supports this clone. The chain uses TRBV28 and TRBJ2-1, with a weak D call TRBD2 (5 bases). The germline V and J ends were trimmed by 6 bases and 8 bases, with 29 bases remaining between them. Germline V CDR1 and CDR2: MDHEN, SYDVKM. The CDR3 covers 18 residues. CDR3 amino acids: CASSLIESGRLKVDEQFF. The CDR3 nucleotides are TGTGCCAGCAGCCTGATAGAGAGCGGAAGACTTAAAGTGGATGAGCAGTTCTTC.

This chain links TRBV4-1 with TRBJ2-2; 7 bases map to TRBD1. Germline lookup yields CDR1 MGHRA and CDR2 YSYEKL. Trimming removed 3 bases from V and 6 bases from J; junction bases left unmatched: 10. The CDR3 has 16 residues. The CDR3 DNA reads TGCGCCAGCAGCCATCCACAGGGGTTTGGACCCGGGGAGCTGTTTTTT. Residues: CASSHPQGFGPGELFF.

The rearrangement uses TRBV30 and TRBJ2-6; TRBD2 might be the D (6 bases). Trimming shortened V by 3 bases and J by 2 bases, and 11 bases separated the two germline ends. The germline V gene has CDR1 GTSNPN and CDR2 SVGIG (reference sequence). This CDR3 has 15 amino acids. CDR3 region: CAWRIAGTGANVLTF. The CDR3 DNA is TGTGCCTGGAGAATTGCGGGGACTGGGGCCAACGTCCTGACTTTC. The variable domain in full, completed from reference TRBV30 and TRBJ2-6, reads SQTIHQWPATLVQPVGSPLSLECTVEGTSNPNLYWYRQAAGRGLQLLFYSVGIGQISSEVPQNLSASRPQDRQFILSSKKLLLSDSGFYLCAWRIAGTGANVLTFGAGSRLTVL.

This clone was detected once. The chain has TRBV18 and TRBJ1-1; 7 bases align to TRBD1. The V and J ends lost 2 bases and 0 bases, in that order; junction bases with no gene match: 0. Germline V CDR1 and CDR2: KGHSH, LQKENI. This CDR3 region has 14 residues. The chain's CDR3 is CASSPDRVNTEAFF. The CDR3 DNA reads as TGTGCCAGCTCACCAGACAGGGTGAACACTGAAGCTTTCTTT.

This chain uses TRBV11-3 with TRBJ1-1; 10 nucleotides align to TRBD1. V lost 5 bases to trimming and J lost 0 bases; unmatched junction nucleotides: 3. This CDR3 is 15 amino acids long. CDR1 SGHNT and CDR2 YENEEA come from the germline V gene. CDR3 amino acids: CASSPGTGVNTEAFF. The DNA of the CDR3 is TGTGCCAGCAGCCCGGGGACAGGGGTGAACACTGAAGCTTTCTTT.

The V call is TRBV6-4, the J call TRBJ2-3; 12 nucleotides align to TRBD2. V shed 4 bases and J 3 bases; nucleotides not matched to a gene: 5. The CDR3 is made up of 16 amino acids. Germline CDR1 reads MRHNA; CDR2 reads SNTAGT. In DNA form, the CDR3 reads TGTGCCAGCAGTGCACTAGCGGGGGGTGAAACAGATACGCAGTATTTT. Residues: CASSALAGGETDTQYF.

This clone was observed a few times. The chain combines TRBV28 with TRBJ1-2; D gene uncertain. With 1 base removed from V and 7 bases from J, the gap between germline ends came to 7 bases. There are 12 residues in the CDR3. From germline, CDR1 is MDHEN and CDR2 SYDVKM. DNA for the CDR3: TGTGCCAGCAGTTTATTCGGGTCTGGCTACACCTTC. Its translation: CASSLFGSGYTF.

This clone was detected only a few times. CDR3 DNA sequence: TGTGCCACCGTGGGACAGTCAAACACCATATATTTT. Amino acids: CATVGQSNTIYF. V usage is TRBV6-1 and J usage is TRBJ1-3; 7 bases align to TRBD1. This CDR3 is built from 12 residues. V was pared by 10 bases and J by 6 bases, with 6 bases of the junction left unmatched. The germline V gene has CDR1 MNHNS and CDR2 SASEGT.

The rearrangement uses TRBV28 and TRBJ2-2; 8 positions match TRBD2. V trimming: 2 bases; J trimming: 1 base; junction bases outside the gene matches: 18. The CDR3 runs to 21 residues. Germline CDR1 is MDHEN and CDR2 is SYDVKM. For the CDR3, the DNA is TGTGCCAGCAGTTTACCCCATATGTTGCGGGAGGCCGATTTGAACACCGGGGAGCTGTTTTTT. This gives the protein CASSLPHMLREADLNTGELFF. Complete variable domain (other parts from reference TRBV28 and TRBJ2-2): DVKVTQSSRYLVKRTGEKVFLECVQDMDHENMFWYRQDPGLGLRLIYFSYDVKMKEKGDIPEGYSVSREKKERFSLILESASTNQTSMYLCASSLPHMLREADLNTGELFFGEGSRLTVL.

This clone appeared a single time. The V gene is TRBV28, the J gene TRBJ1-5; the D gene is possibly TRBD1 (6 bases). In germline, CDR1 is MDHEN, CDR2 SYDVKM. The CDR3 has 14 residues. Trimming removed 3 bases at V and 5 bases at J, with 11 bases between. In DNA, the CDR3 is TGTGCCAGCAGTTTCCCGACAGGATATCAGCCCCAGCATTTT. Translated, it gives CASSFPTGYQPQHF. Based on the CDR3 plus reference TRBV28 and TRBJ1-5, the full variable domain is DVKVTQSSRYLVKRTGEKVFLECVQDMDHENMFWYRQDPGLGLRLIYFSYDVKMKEKGDIPEGYSVSREKKERFSLILESASTNQTSMYLCASSFPTGYQPQHFGDGTRLSIL.